The 32 T cell receptor beta chains below come from one sample, sequenced in a study of T-cell memory formation after mild COVID-19. TCRdb redid the calling of the 5' RACE reads with MiXCR, one entry per CDR3 protein. This repertoire shows 58,000 or so distinct CDR3 sequences, around a quarter found once; its top ten account for about 42%. Sequenced sample: PBMCs or a T cell subset sorted from them (not recorded which). These receptor sequences come from a man younger than 35 who had mild COVID-19 (a few samples of this study predate the infection). Cell type and time point are not known.

The chain carries TRBV7-2 and TRBJ2-1, with D perhaps assigned TRBD1 or TRBD2 (5 bases each). This CDR3 is built from 15 residues. Germline lookup yields CDR1 SGHTA and CDR2 FQGNSA. The V end lost 2 bases, the J end lost 8 bases, and 16 bases lay between the germline ends. The CDR3: CASSLPPGHGDEQFF. In DNA, the CDR3 is TGTGCCAGCAGCTTACCGCCCGGACACGGGGATGAGCAGTTCTTC.

This clonotype was seen only a few times. V is TRBV7-8 and J is TRBJ2-7, with TRBD2 matching 15 bases. After removal of 5 bases from V and 2 bases from J, the junction contained 7 bases not matched to a gene. This CDR3 has 17 amino acids. The germline V gene has CDR1 SGHVS and CDR2 FQNEAQ. As DNA, the CDR3 is TGTGCCAGCAGCCCGGGACTAGCGGGGGGACCCCCCTACGAGCAGTACGTC. Its translation: CASSPGLAGGPPYEQYV.

The table lists this clonotype with a few counts. The rearrangement uses TRBV10-3 and TRBJ2-5; D perhaps matches TRBD2 (6 bases). The CDR3 has 13 residues. Trimming took 3 bases from V and 4 from J, leaving 9 bases between them. Germline V gives CDR1 ENHRY, CDR2 SYGVKD. CDR3 sequence reads: CAISEVGGETQYF. The DNA of the CDR3 is TGTGCCATCAGTGAAGTGGGGGGAGAGACCCAGTACTTC.

The chain employs TRBV20-1 and TRBJ2-4; 7 bases map to TRBD2. The length of the CDR3 is 15 residues. With 5 bases clipped from V and 1 base from J, the junction kept 8 bases outside the gene matches. CDR1 is DFQATT and CDR2 is SNEGSKA in the germline V gene (reference sequence). CDR3 DNA: TGCAGTGCTCGCGGGGGACCCCTGGCCAAAAACATTCAGTACTTC. Protein: CSARGGPLAKNIQYF.

The chain couples TRBV21-1 to TRBJ2-1; whether TRBD1, the table's D call, matches the DNA was not checked. TRBV21-1 is termed a pseudogene. The CDR3 has 16 residues. The CDR3 DNA reads TGTGCCAGCAGCATTCCCCGGGACAGGGGCCACAATGAGCAGTTCTTC. It codes for CASSIPRDRGHNEQFF.

In DNA, the CDR3 is TGTGCCAGCAGCCAAACTACAGGCTTTATGAACACTGAAGCTTTCTTT. Encoded protein: CASSQTTGFMNTEAFF. The genes are TRBV7-9 and TRBJ1-1, with a tentative D call TRBD1 (5 bases). In germline, CDR1 is SEHNR, CDR2 FQNEAQ (reference sequence). This CDR3 comprises 16 residues. V was trimmed by 5 bases and J by 0 bases, leaving 16 bases between them.

This clonotype was counted between two and nine times. The gene calls are TRBV7-8 and TRBJ2-3; D could derive from TRBD1 or TRBD2 (5 bases each). The CDR3 totals 16 residues. The V gene lost 1 base and the J gene lost 2 bases, with 13 bases spanning the gap. Germline CDR1 is SGHVS and CDR2 is FQNEAQ. The CDR3 reads CASSLGAGLATDTQYF. In DNA form, the CDR3 reads TGTGCCAGCAGCTTAGGTGCAGGGCTAGCCACAGATACGCAGTATTTT.

The table lists this clonotype with a few counts. CDR3 in DNA: TGCGCCAGCAGCCAGTGCCAGGAGGCTGCAGATACGCAGTATTTT. The encoded protein is CASSQCQEAADTQYF. The chain has TRBV4-1 and TRBJ2-3; the D gene is possibly TRBD2 (5 bases). The CDR3 is made up of 15 amino acids. Germline CDR1 is MGHRA and CDR2 is YSYEKL. Trimming pared 3 bases from V and 4 bases from J, leaving 14 bases between.

The table lists this clonotype with a few counts. V usage is TRBV28 and J usage is TRBJ2-7; possibly TRBD1 for D (5 bases). The CDR3 covers 15 residues. CDR1 and CDR2 (germline): MDHEN, SYDVKM. Deletions cut 5 bases from V and 5 bases from J, with 19 bases between. The CDR3 loop is CASSLGAAGIDEQYF. The CDR3, as DNA: TGTGCCAGCAGTCTTGGGGCGGCAGGGATCGACGAGCAGTACTTC.

The chain joins TRBV7-6 to TRBJ2-1; 8 nucleotides match TRBD2. Trimming took 1 base from V and 6 from J; bases not matched to a gene: 5. CDR3 length: 15 amino acids. The germline V gene has CDR1 SGHVS and CDR2 FNYEAQ. The CDR3 loop is CASSLGPRGGNEQFF. DNA for the CDR3: TGTGCCAGCAGCTTAGGGCCCCGGGGGGGCAATGAGCAGTTCTTC.

This clonotype was observed a handful of times. The chain employs TRBV12-5 and TRBJ2-7; 10 nucleotides match TRBD1. Per germline, CDR1 LGHNT and CDR2 FRNRAP. The CDR3 covers 14 residues. After removal of 5 bases from V and 4 bases from J, the junction contained 5 bases not matched to a gene. The CDR3 nucleotides read TGTGCTAGTGGTCCGGGGACAGGGGTGTACGAGCAGTACTTC. Translation gives CASGPGTGVYEQYF.

The gene calls are TRBV6-2 or TRBV6-3 and TRBJ2-5; the D gene is possibly TRBD2 (6 bases). The CDR3 contains 15 residues. The V end was cut by 2 bases, the J end by 5 bases, with 15 bases between. From germline, CDR1 is MNHEY and CDR2 SVGEGT. CDR3 loop: CASSYRRRDPETQYF. CDR3 in DNA: TGTGCCAGCAGTTACCGTCGGCGGGACCCGGAGACCCAGTACTTC.

V and J are TRBV7-3 and TRBJ2-2; unclear D gene. Germline V gene data show CDR1 as SGHTA and CDR2 as FQGTGA. This CDR3 comprises 14 residues. The germline V and J ends were trimmed by 5 bases and 0 bases, with 7 bases remaining between them. CDR3 region: CASSDTANTGELFF. The CDR3 coding sequence is TGTGCCAGCAGCGATACAGCGAACACCGGGGAGCTGTTTTTT.

This clonotype is categorized as large (0.1 to 1%). The chain recombines TRBV10-3 with TRBJ1-1; no reliable D call. The germline CDR1 and CDR2 sequences are ENHRY and SYGVKD. The CDR3 length is 14 residues. V lost 0 bases, J lost 4 bases, and 9 bases lay in between. CDR3 DNA: TGTGCCATCAGTGAGTCACGGAGGTTCACTGAAGCTTTCTTT. Its translation is CAISESRRFTEAFF.

This rearrangement joins TRBV3-1 to TRBJ1-2, with D hard to call. The germline V gene encodes CDR1 LGHDT and CDR2 YNNKEL (reference sequence). The V and J ends lost 0 bases and 1 base respectively, with 15 bases between them. The CDR3 totals 17 residues. In DNA, the CDR3 is TGTGCCAGCAGCCAAGATATAGATCTGGGAGTTAACTATGGCTACACCTTC. Protein product: CASSQDIDLGVNYGYTF.

The rearrangement uses TRBV6-5 and TRBJ1-2; 9 nucleotides line up with TRBD1. Germline loops: CDR1 MNHEY, CDR2 SVGAGI. This CDR3 region has 14 residues. V lost 6 bases, J lost 6 bases, and 8 bases stayed unmatched. CDR3 in amino acids: CASSSTGGGDGYTF. The DNA for the CDR3 is TGTGCCAGCAGCTCTACAGGGGGCGGCGATGGCTACACCTTC.

The chain combines TRBV11-2 with TRBJ2-7, with D possibly TRBD1 on 6 matching bases. The V and J ends lost 4 bases and 3 bases respectively, with 13 bases between them. The CDR3 runs to 14 residues. The germline gives CDR1 SGHAT, CDR2 FQNNGV. CDR3 coding DNA: TGTGCCAGCAGCTCTTACCGGGACAACTACGAGCAGTACGTC. Amino acid sequence: CASSSYRDNYEQYV.

In this sample, this clonotype turned up a few times. This chain connects TRBV20-1 to TRBJ1-6; 9 nucleotides align to TRBD1. The germline CDR1 and CDR2 sequences are DFQATT and SNEGSKA (reference sequence). This CDR3 spans 14 amino acids. Germline trimming cut 6 bases from V and 9 bases from J; bases unmatched to any gene: 9. The CDR3 loop is CSAWTGAESSPLHF. CDR3 DNA sequence: TGCAGTGCGTGGACAGGGGCCGAGAGTTCACCCCTCCACTTT.

V gene TRBV11-2 combines with J gene TRBJ2-1; the D is unclear. V was shortened by 0 bases and J by 3 bases, with 6 bases between the two germline ends. Germline CDR1 is SGHAT and CDR2 is FQNNGV. The CDR3 loop spans 14 amino acids. In DNA form, the CDR3 reads TGTGCCAGCAGCTTAGAAGTTGGCTACAATGAGCAGTTCTTC. Translating it yields CASSLEVGYNEQFF.

The J gene is TRBJ2-1, the V gene TRBV7-8, with a weak D call TRBD1 (6 bases). The CDR3 totals 14 residues. Germline V lookup: CDR1 SGHVS, CDR2 FQNEAQ. V was clipped by 5 bases and J by 4 bases, with 12 bases between them. The CDR3 DNA reads as TGTGCCAGCAGCACCTGGACAGAATACAATGAGCAGTTCTTC. It codes for CASSTWTEYNEQFF.

The J gene is TRBJ2-3, the V gene TRBV7-3; no clear D. V lost 3 bases, J lost 4 bases, and 8 bases lay in between. Germline assignment: CDR1 SGHTA and CDR2 FQGTGA. This CDR3 has 13 residues. CDR3 coding DNA: TGTGCCAGCAGCTTGAACGCAGCAGATACGCAGTATTTT. Residues: CASSLNAADTQYF.

This clonotype counts as medium-sized. The V and J genes are TRBV10-1 and TRBJ2-2; no reliable D call. Trimming left V 8 bases short and J 1 base short, with 8 bases between. The CDR3 contains 13 residues. Germline V gives CDR1 WNHNN, CDR2 SYGVQD (reference sequence). CDR3 nucleotide sequence: TGCGCCAGCCAAGACTTGAACACCGGGGAGCTGTTTTTT. It specifies CASQDLNTGELFF.

This clonotype was found a few times. The J gene is TRBJ2-3, the V gene TRBV10-2; possibly TRBD1 for D (6 bases). The CDR3 runs 13 residues. CDR1 is WSHSY, CDR2 SAAADI, per germline. V dropped 6 bases and J dropped 4 bases, with 11 bases sitting between them. The CDR3 here is CASSSDSPDTQYF. In DNA form, the CDR3 reads TGCGCCAGCAGCTCGGACAGCCCAGATACGCAGTATTTT.

This clonotype was counted between two and nine times. The CDR3 sequence: CASSSRLAGSTDTQYF. The CDR3 region has the DNA TGCGCCAGCAGCTCCCGACTAGCGGGGAGCACAGATACGCAGTATTTT. The V call is TRBV5-1, the J call TRBJ2-3, with 11 positions matching TRBD2. The V and J ends lost 3 bases and 0 bases, in that order; junction bases with no gene match: 3. Germline CDR1 is SGHRS and CDR2 is YFSETQ. The length of the CDR3 is 16 residues.

The J gene is TRBJ2-1, the V gene TRBV15, with D maybe TRBD2 (7 bases). CDR1 LNHNV and CDR2 YYDKDF come from the germline V gene (reference sequence). Trimming pared 3 bases from V and 8 bases from J, leaving 20 bases between. The CDR3 contains 16 residues. The CDR3 bases are TGTGCCACCAGCAGCTTTACCGGGACGGGGGGCGATGAGCAGTTCTTC. Amino acid sequence: CATSSFTGTGGDEQFF.

This clonotype was found a few times. The chain joins TRBV20-1 to TRBJ1-6; D gene ambiguous. V was shortened by 2 bases and J by 5 bases, with 10 bases between the two germline ends. This CDR3 is 14 amino acids long. The V gene's germline CDR1 is DFQATT and CDR2 SNEGSKA (reference sequence). The CDR3 protein is CSARRVVDNSPLHF. Written as DNA, the CDR3 is TGCAGTGCTAGACGGGTAGTTGATAATTCACCCCTCCACTTT.

This clonotype was detected only a few times. The chain recombines TRBV4-1 with TRBJ2-7; unclear D gene. Germline CDR1 reads MGHRA; CDR2 reads YSYEKL. The germline V and J ends were trimmed by 0 bases and 2 bases, with 11 bases remaining between them. This CDR3 has 15 residues. The CDR3 loop is CASSQDHRGPYEQYF. The CDR3 region has the DNA TGCGCCAGCAGCCAAGATCATAGAGGCCCCTACGAGCAGTACTTC.

In this sample, this clonotype turned up a few times. V gene TRBV4-3 combines with J gene TRBJ2-1; 9 bases map to TRBD1. V shed 2 bases and J 8 bases; nucleotides not matched to a gene: 4. Germline V CDR1 and CDR2: LGHNA, YSLEER. This CDR3 spans 14 amino acids. The CDR3 sequence is CASSQFTGGDEQFF. In DNA, the CDR3 is TGCGCCAGCAGCCAATTTACAGGGGGCGATGAGCAGTTCTTC.

DNA of the CDR3: TGCGCCAGCAGCTCTCCCTCCAATGACAGCATATATAACTATGGCTACACCTTC. It yields the protein CASSSPSNDSIYNYGYTF. V is TRBV5-1 and J is TRBJ1-2, with D perhaps matching TRBD1 (5 bases). Germline V CDR1 and CDR2: SGHRS, YFSETQ. Trimming shortened V by 3 bases and J by 1 base, and 22 bases separated the two germline ends. The CDR3 has 18 amino acids.

This clonotype was observed once. This rearrangement joins TRBV4-3 to TRBJ2-3; 9 nucleotides line up with TRBD2. Losses at the gene ends were 4 bases for V and 0 bases for J; bases not matched to a gene: 5. This CDR3 comprises 16 residues. CDR1 LGHNA and CDR2 YSLEER come from the germline V gene. In nucleotides, the CDR3 is TGCGCCAGCAGCCCATCCCTAGCGGGAAGCACAGATACGCAGTATTTT. Protein product: CASSPSLAGSTDTQYF.

Many counts were recorded for this clonotype. V is TRBV24-1 and J is TRBJ2-3, with D perhaps being TRBD1 or TRBD2 (5 bases each). V was shortened by 0 bases and J by 9 bases, with 6 bases between the two germline ends. CDR1 KGHDR and CDR2 SFDVKD come from the germline V gene. CDR3 length: 12 residues. The CDR3 bases are TGTGCCACCAGTGATTTGTGGGGGACGCAGTATTTT. It yields the protein CATSDLWGTQYF.

The gene calls are TRBV12-3 or TRBV12-4 and TRBJ2-5; tentative D call: TRBD1 (7 bases). The CDR3 extends over 15 amino acids. V lost 3 bases to trimming and J lost 5 bases, with 16 bases between them. CDR3 coding DNA: TGTGCCAGCAGTTTTTGGGCAGGGGGGATGGAGACCCAGTACTTC. It codes for CASSFWAGGMETQYF.